The T cell receptor beta chain described here comes from a study of identical twins. CDR1 is DFQATT and CDR2 is SNEGSKA in the germline V gene (reference sequence). The length of the CDR3 is 13 residues. V dropped 6 bases and J dropped 3; count of bases not matched to a gene: 5. TCRdb passed the 5' RACE reads through MiXCR, listing each CDR3 protein once. This table has around 1.7 million distinct CDR3 sequences, around 29% appearing once. The receptor was isolated from a newborn girl in good health. The V call is TRBV20-1, the J call TRBJ2-3; 8 bases are shared with TRBD2. The sequenced material came from cord blood. CDR3 protein: CSADSGATDTQYF. The DNA of the CDR3 is TGCAGTGCAGATAGCGGGGCGACAGATACGCAGTATTTT.